This T cell receptor beta chain was found in a study of post-analysis software for immune sequencing data. Study-wide results and caveats: Analysis by F measure revealed that same-batch samples clustered strongly together. Compared against controls, patients with multiple sclerosis displayed significantly lower normalized Chao1 diversity. Compared with controls, patients had more of five TRBV segments, including TRBV5-6, TRBV5-1 and TRBV20-1.

TCR beta cDNA libraries had unique molecular identifiers. Using its own MiXCR run on the PCR reads, TCRdb lists one record per CDR3 protein. In the table there are about 620,000 distinct CDR3 sequences, roughly 40% of which are singletons. The CDR3 runs 13 residues. The germline V gene has CDR1 SGHRS and CDR2 YFSETQ. The ends lost 7 bases at V and 3 bases at J; junction bases unmatched: 4. Concerning this clonotype: Its target is unknown.

The clonotype comes from a girl between 10 and 17 years old with multiple sclerosis. Sequencing was performed on blood. The V gene is TRBV5-1, the J gene TRBJ1-1; 9 bases match TRBD1. The CDR3 here is CASRDRVDTEAFF. The CDR3 region has the DNA TGCGCCAGCCGGGACAGGGTCGACACTGAAGCTTTCTTT.